This T cell receptor (beta chain) was observed in a study of blood T cell repertoires in COVID-19. The table came from immunoSEQ multiplex PCR; TCRdb's copy has only in-frame clones and leaves some out. The table shows hundreds of thousands of clones, with 85% to 90% occurring only once. This CDR3 has 14 residues. Looked up from germline, CDR1 is MNHEY and CDR2 is SVGEGT. V shed 2 bases and J shed 3 bases, with 11 bases lying between them. J is TRBJ2-7 and V is TRBV6-2 or TRBV6-3, with D tentatively TRBD1 (5 bases). Sequenced sample: peripheral blood. The receptor was derived from a man over 45 with COVID-19, enrolled during active disease. As DNA, the CDR3 is TGTGCCAGCAGTTACGGGGCAGGGCGCTACGAGCAGTACTTC. It is translated as CASSYGAGRYEQYF.